This T cell receptor beta chain was obtained from a study of cytomegalovirus exposure and HLA in healthy donors. Notes on the study in general: In a later analysis, V- and J-gene trimming of beta chains associated with a DCLRE1C missense variant, replicated independently.

The study ran its PCR with 60 Vbeta and 13 Jbeta primers. The protocol was immunoSEQ multiplex PCR, while the TCRdb copy is restricted to in-frame clones and leaves out a portion. Its table records 150,000 to 200,000 clones. The donors, nominally healthy at sampling, likely had unrecorded immune exposures. In regard to this clone: Its antigen is undetermined.

The sample comprised PBMCs. The TCR was taken from a man aged 25-45 years in good health and CMV-seronegative.

CDR3 in DNA: TGTGCCAGCAACCCTCCATACAGGGGGAACACTGAAGCTTTCTTT. Translated: CASNPPYRGNTEAFF. This sequence joins TRBV28 and TRBJ1-1, with TRBD1 identical over 7 bases. The ends lost 7 bases at V and 1 base at J; junction bases unmatched: 9. Germline V lookup: CDR1 MDHEN, CDR2 SYDVKM. The CDR3 consists of 15 residues.